This T cell receptor (beta chain) was profiled in a study of CD8+ T cells in alopecia areata. Across the whole study: Each of the treated patients was given oral tofacitinib, 5 to 10 mg twice daily, for moderate-to-severe alopecia areata.

cDNA serving as the sequencing template came from extracted, reverse transcribed RNA. Some clones are missing from TCRdb's copy, which holds only in-frame ones; the method was immunoSEQ multiplex PCR. The sample yields 190,000 or so clones, around three fifths seen once. V was cut by 2 bases and J by 4 bases, with 11 bases left in between. CDR1 is SNHLY and CDR2 is FYNNEI in the germline V gene. This CDR3 has 14 amino acids. Treatment reported: oral pan-JAK inhibitor, 5-10 mg twice daily. This TCR was sampled from a human donor with alopecia areata. The chain recombines TRBV2 with TRBJ1-1; TRBD1 is a possible D gene (6 bases). This sample comprised CD8+ T cells sorted from blood, obtained at week 24, from a patient treated with tofacitinib. The CDR3 protein is CASSERVGGTEAFF. CDR3 sequence (DNA): TGTGCCAGCAGTGAAAGGGTAGGGGGCACTGAAGCTTTCTTT.